The entry below describes one TCR beta chain. What it recognizes is unknown. The source of the sample is a study of T cell responses to AZD1222 COVID-19 vaccine. Assay: immunoSEQ multiplex PCR; the TCRdb copy retains only in-frame clones and omits some. This table holds 100,000 to 150,000 clones, approximately 85% found once. Study findings and constraints: Rises in breadth and depth of Spike-specific TCRs came after two AZD1222 doses. Baseline seropositives among AZD1222 recipients totaled only 5 to 7. Donors skewed white British and female; clonal diversity was possibly underestimated. Variant regions that are unmutated are reportedly the target of nearly half of spike-specific TCRs.

Germline V gene data show CDR1 as MNHEY and CDR2 as SVGAGI. The ends lost 5 bases at V and 2 bases at J; junction bases unmatched: 6. The CDR3 sequence is 15 residues long. The sample was peripheral blood, taken 28 days after the second dose of the MenACWY control vaccine. The sequence came from an adult who received the MenACWY meningococcal vaccine as a control. The rearrangement links TRBV6-5 to TRBJ2-7; 10 bases map to TRBD2. The CDR3 loop reads CASSQAGLAAYEQYF. CDR3 coding DNA: TGTGCCAGCAGTCAGGCCGGACTAGCGGCCTACGAGCAGTACTTC.